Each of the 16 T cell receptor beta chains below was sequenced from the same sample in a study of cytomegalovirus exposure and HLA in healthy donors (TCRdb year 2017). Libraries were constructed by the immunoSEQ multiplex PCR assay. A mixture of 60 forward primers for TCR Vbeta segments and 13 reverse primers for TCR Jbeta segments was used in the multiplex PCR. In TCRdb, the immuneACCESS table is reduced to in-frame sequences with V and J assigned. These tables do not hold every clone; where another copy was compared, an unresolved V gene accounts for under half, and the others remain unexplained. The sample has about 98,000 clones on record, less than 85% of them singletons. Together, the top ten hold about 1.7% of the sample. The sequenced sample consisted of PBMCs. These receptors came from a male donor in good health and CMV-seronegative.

In DNA form, the CDR3 reads TGCGCCAGCAGCCAAGAACCGTTACAGGGGTTCCAAGAGACCCAGTACTTC. Translating gives CASSQEPLQGFQETQYF. J is TRBJ2-5 and V is TRBV5-1; 7 bases agree with TRBD1. The ends lost 4 bases at V and 1 base at J; junction bases unmatched: 13. Germline V gives CDR1 SGHRS, CDR2 YFSETQ. The CDR3 contains 17 residues.

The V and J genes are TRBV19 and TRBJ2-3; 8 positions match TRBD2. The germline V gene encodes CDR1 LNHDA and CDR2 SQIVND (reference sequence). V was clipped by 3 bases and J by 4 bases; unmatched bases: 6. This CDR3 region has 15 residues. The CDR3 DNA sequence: TGTGCCAGTAGTATTGTGCGGGAGGAGGCAGATACGCAGTATTTT. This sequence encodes CASSIVREEADTQYF. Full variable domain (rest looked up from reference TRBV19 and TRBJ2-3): DGGITQSPKYLFRKEGQNVTLSCEQNLNHDAMYWYRQDPGQGLRLIYYSQIVNDFQKGDIAEGYSVSREKKESFPLTVTSAQKNPTAFYLCASSIVREEADTQYFGPGTRLTVL.

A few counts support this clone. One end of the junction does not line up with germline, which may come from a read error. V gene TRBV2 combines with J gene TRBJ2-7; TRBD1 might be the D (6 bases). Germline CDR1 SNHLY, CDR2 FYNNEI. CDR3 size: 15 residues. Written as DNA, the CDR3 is TGTGCCAGCAGGGAAGACAGGTCTGTGGGCAACGAGCAGTACTTC. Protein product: CASREDRSVGNEQYF.

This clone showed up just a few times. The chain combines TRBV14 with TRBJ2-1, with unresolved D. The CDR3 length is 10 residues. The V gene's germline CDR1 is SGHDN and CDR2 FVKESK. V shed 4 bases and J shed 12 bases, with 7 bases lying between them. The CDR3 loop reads CASSPFGQFF. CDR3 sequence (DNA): TGTGCCAGCAGCCCCTTCGGGCAGTTCTTC. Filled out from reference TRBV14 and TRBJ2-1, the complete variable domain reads EAGVTQFPSHSVIEKGQTVTLRCDPISGHDNLYWYRRVMGKEIKFLLHFVKESKQDESGMPNNRFLAERTGGTYSTLKVQPAELEDSGVYFCASSPFGQFFGPGTRLTVL.

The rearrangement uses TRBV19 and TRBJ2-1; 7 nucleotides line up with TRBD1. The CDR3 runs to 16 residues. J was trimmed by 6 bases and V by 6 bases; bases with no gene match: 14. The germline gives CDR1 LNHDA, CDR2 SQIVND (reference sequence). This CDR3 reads CASRQIRQGWRNEQFF. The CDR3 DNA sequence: TGTGCCAGTAGGCAAATCCGACAGGGATGGCGCAATGAGCAGTTCTTC.

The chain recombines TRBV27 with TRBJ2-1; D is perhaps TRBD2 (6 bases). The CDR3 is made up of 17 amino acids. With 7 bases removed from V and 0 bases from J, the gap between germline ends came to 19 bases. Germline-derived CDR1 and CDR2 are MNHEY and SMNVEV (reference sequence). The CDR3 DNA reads TGTGCCAGCACCCTACTGGGACTCAAGAGCTCCTACAATGAGCAGTTCTTC. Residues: CASTLLGLKSSYNEQFF.

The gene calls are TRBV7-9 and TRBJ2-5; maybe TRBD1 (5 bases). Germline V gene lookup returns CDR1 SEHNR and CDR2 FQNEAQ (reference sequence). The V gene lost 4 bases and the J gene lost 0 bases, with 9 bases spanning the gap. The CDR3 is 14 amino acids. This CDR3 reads CASSSQVYQETQYF. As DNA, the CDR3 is TGTGCCAGCAGCTCACAGGTCTACCAAGAGACCCAGTACTTC. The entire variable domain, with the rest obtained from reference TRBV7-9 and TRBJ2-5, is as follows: DTGVSQNPRHKITKRGQNVTFRCDPISEHNRLYWYRQTLGQGPEFLTYFQNEAQLEKSRLLSDRFSAERPKGSFSTLEIQRTEQGDSAMYLCASSSQVYQETQYFGPGTRLLVL.

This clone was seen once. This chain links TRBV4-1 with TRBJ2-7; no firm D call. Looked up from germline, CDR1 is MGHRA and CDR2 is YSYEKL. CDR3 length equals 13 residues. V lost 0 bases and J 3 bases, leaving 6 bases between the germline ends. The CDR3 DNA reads TGCGCCAGCAGCCAAGATGTCGGCTACGAGCAGTACTTC. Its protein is CASSQDVGYEQYF.

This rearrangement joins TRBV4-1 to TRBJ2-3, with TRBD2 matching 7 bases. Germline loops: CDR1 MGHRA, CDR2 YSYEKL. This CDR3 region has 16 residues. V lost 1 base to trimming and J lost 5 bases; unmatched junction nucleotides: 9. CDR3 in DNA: TGCGCCAGCAGCCAAGTGCGGGTGGCGGGAGTAGATACGCAGTATTTT. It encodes CASSQVRVAGVDTQYF.

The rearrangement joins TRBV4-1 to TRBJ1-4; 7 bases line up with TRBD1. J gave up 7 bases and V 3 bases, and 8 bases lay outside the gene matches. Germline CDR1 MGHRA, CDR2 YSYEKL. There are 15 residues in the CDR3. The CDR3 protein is CASSHPRQGFEKLFF. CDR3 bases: TGCGCCAGCAGCCACCCCAGACAGGGATTTGAAAAACTGTTTTTT.

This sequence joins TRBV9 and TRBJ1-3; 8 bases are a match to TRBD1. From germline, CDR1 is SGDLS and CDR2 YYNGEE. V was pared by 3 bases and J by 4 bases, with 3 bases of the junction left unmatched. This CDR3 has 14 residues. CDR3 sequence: CASSATGAGNTIYF. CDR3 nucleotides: TGTGCCAGCAGCGCGACAGGGGCCGGAAACACCATATATTTT.

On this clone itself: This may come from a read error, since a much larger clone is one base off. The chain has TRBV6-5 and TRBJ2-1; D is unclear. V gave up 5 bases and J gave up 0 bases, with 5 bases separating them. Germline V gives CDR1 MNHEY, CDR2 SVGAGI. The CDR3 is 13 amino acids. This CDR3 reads CASSADSYNEQFF. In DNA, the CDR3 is TGTGCCAGCAGTGCGGACTCCTACAATGAGCAGTTCTTC.

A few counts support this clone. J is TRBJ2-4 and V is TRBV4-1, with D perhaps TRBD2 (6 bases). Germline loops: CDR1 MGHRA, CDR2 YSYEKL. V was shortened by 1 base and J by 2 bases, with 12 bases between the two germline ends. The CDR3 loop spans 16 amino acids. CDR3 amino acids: CASSQAGVFPKNIQYF. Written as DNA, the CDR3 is TGCGCCAGCAGCCAAGCGGGGGTATTTCCCAAAAACATTCAGTACTTC.

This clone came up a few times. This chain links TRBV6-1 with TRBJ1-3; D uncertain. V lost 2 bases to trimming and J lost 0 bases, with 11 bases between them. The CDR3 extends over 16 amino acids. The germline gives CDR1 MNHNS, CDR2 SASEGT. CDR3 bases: TGTGCCAGCAGTGAAACTCGGGTCAACTCTGGAAACACCATATATTTT. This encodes CASSETRVNSGNTIYF.

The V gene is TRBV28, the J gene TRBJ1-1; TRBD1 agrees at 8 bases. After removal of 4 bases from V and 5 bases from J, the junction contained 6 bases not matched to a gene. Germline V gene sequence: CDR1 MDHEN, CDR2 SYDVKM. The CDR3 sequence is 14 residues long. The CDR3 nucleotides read TGTGCCAGCAGTTCAGGACAGGGAATTACTGAAGCTTTCTTT. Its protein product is CASSSGQGITEAFF.

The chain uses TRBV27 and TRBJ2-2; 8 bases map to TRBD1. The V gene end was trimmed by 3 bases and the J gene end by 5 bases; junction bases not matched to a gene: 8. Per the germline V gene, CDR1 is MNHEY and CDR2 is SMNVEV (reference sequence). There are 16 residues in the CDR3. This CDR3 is CASSLSGQGRTGELFF. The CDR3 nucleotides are TGTGCCAGCAGTTTGAGCGGACAGGGACGTACCGGGGAGCTGTTTTTT.